The T cell receptor beta chain under discussion was sequenced for a study of T cell repertoires in cytomegalovirus infection. Study as a whole: Matching HLA type and CMV infection were both indicated by public TCR beta signatures.

MiXCR, run by TCRdb on the reads, gives a single entry per CDR3 protein. The sample records roughly 300,000 distinct CDR3 sequences, roughly 25% being singletons. J gave up 7 bases and V 4 bases, and 12 bases lay outside the gene matches. The germline gives CDR1 DFQATT, CDR2 SNEGSKA (reference sequence). CDR3 length: 15 residues. The sequence was collected from a human donor in good health (CMV status not recorded). Some clones in this sample may be carry-over from other donors' samples. Sequencing was carried out using PBMCs. The chain recombines TRBV20-1 with TRBJ2-1; TRBD2 matches at 8 bases. The CDR3: CSATLMTSAGNEQFF. DNA of the CDR3: TGCAGTGCTACCCTCATGACTAGCGCCGGGAATGAGCAGTTCTTC.